One sample yielded the 23 T cell receptor beta chains listed below, sequenced in a study of CD8+ T cells in alopecia areata listed by TCRdb under 2018. Library preparation employed the immunoSEQ multiplex PCR assay. RNA was extracted from all samples and reverse transcribed into cDNA, which served as template for TCR sequencing. This is the immuneACCESS table as TCRdb keeps it, with only in-frame sequences that have V and J called. A part of the clones is gone; compared with another copy, unresolved V genes explain less than half, and the rest is unexplained. In all, the sample holds around 15,000 clones, and 45% to 65% of those were seen once. Over 9% of the sample belongs to the ten largest clones. Lesional scalp punch biopsies and peripheral blood were obtained from alopecia areata patients. The sequencing input was skin. These receptors were obtained from a human donor with alopecia areata.

The V and J genes are TRBV9 and TRBJ2-3, with D maybe TRBD1 (6 bases). CDR3 length: 16 amino acids. In germline, CDR1 is SGDLS, CDR2 YYNGEE. V dropped 3 bases and J dropped 1 base, with 15 bases sitting between them. In DNA form, the CDR3 reads TGTGCCAGCAGCGAGGGGGTAGCGTTGGGCACAGATACGCAGTATTTT. Translation gives CASSEGVALGTDTQYF.

The chain recombines TRBV2 with TRBJ1-5; D remains unclear. CDR1 and CDR2 (germline): SNHLY, FYNNEI. The CDR3 length is 13 residues. The V end was cut by 5 bases, the J end by 6 bases, with 11 bases between. The CDR3 loop reads CASSLSVFQPQHF. CDR3 nucleotide sequence: TGTGCCAGCAGTCTTTCCGTTTTTCAGCCCCAGCATTTT.

CDR3 coding DNA: TGTGCCATCAGTCCGACATTTTCCGGGACTAGCGTTTACGAGCAGTACTTC. Amino acid sequence: CAISPTFSGTSVYEQYF. The chain links TRBV10-3 to TRBJ2-7, with 10 bases lining up with TRBD2. This CDR3 region has 17 residues. The trim removed 5 bases at V and 4 bases at J, leaving 14 bases unmatched. Germline V gene data show CDR1 as ENHRY and CDR2 as SYGVKD.

The chain recombines TRBV15 with TRBJ1-1; perhaps TRBD1 as D (5 bases). Germline assignment: CDR1 LNHNV and CDR2 YYDKDF (reference sequence). V lost 3 bases and J 6 bases, leaving 11 bases between the germline ends. The CDR3 loop spans 13 amino acids. CDR3 protein: CATSRRRDAEAFF. The CDR3, as DNA: TGTGCCACCAGCAGGCGGAGGGACGCTGAAGCTTTCTTT.

Only a few counts were recorded for this clone. The genes are TRBV6-5 and TRBJ1-4; perhaps TRBD1 as D (5 bases). The CDR3 runs to 15 residues. CDR1 and CDR2 from the germline V gene are MNHEY and SVGAGI. Trimming left V 2 bases short and J 5 bases short, with 12 bases between. The CDR3 protein is CASSYDPAGNEKLFF. The CDR3 nucleotides are TGTGCCAGCAGTTACGATCCGGCAGGGAATGAAAAACTGTTTTTT.

The chain joins TRBV10-1 to TRBJ2-5, with D tentatively TRBD2 (5 bases). CDR3 length: 13 amino acids. Deletions cut 3 bases from V and 1 base from J, with 6 bases between. Germline CDR1 WNHNN, CDR2 SYGVQD (reference sequence). The CDR3 here is CASSDAGQETQYF. The CDR3 DNA follows: TGCGCCAGCAGTGACGCGGGCCAAGAGACCCAGTACTTC.

A few counts support this clone. CDR3 DNA sequence: TGTGCCAGTAGTGGGGGAGAGGGGCGAGGCGAGGAGACCCAGTACTTC. Its protein product is CASSGGEGRGEETQYF. The chain employs TRBV19 and TRBJ2-5; D assignment may be TRBD1 or TRBD2 (5 bases each). The CDR3 runs to 16 residues. The germline V and J ends were trimmed by 5 bases and 5 bases, with 21 bases remaining between them. Germline CDR1 reads LNHDA; CDR2 reads SQIVND (reference sequence).

The chain employs TRBV27 and TRBJ2-1; D ambiguous. The CDR3 contains 14 residues. Germline CDR1 MNHEY, CDR2 SMNVEV (reference sequence). V lost 4 bases to trimming and J lost 7 bases, with 14 bases between them. The CDR3 nucleotides are TGTGCCAGCAGTTCCCGACCCGCGAGTAATGAGCAGTTCTTC. This sequence encodes CASSSRPASNEQFF.

This clone was seen once. The chain uses TRBV4-1 and TRBJ2-1; D unresolved. Trimming left V 0 bases short and J 12 bases short, with 9 bases between. The germline CDR1 and CDR2 sequences are MGHRA and YSYEKL. The CDR3 has 12 amino acids. CDR3 sequence (DNA): TGCGCCAGCAGCCAAGATAGGGCCATGCAGTTCTTC. Protein: CASSQDRAMQFF.

The V and J genes are TRBV11-2 and TRBJ1-5; no reliable D call. The CDR3 runs 15 residues. V was trimmed by 2 bases and J by 4 bases, leaving 12 bases between them. CDR1 is SGHAT, CDR2 FQNNGV, per germline. The CDR3 DNA follows: TGTGCCAGCAGCTTAACCGACGGAGCTAATCAGCCCCAGCATTTT. It yields the protein CASSLTDGANQPQHF.

This chain connects TRBV19 to TRBJ2-6; D perhaps matches TRBD2 (6 bases). This CDR3 comprises 18 residues. Trimming took off 3 bases at V and 1 base at J, with 16 bases between the two ends. Germline V gene data show CDR1 as LNHDA and CDR2 as SQIVND (reference sequence). The CDR3 protein is CASSIWAGSKSGANVLTF. CDR3 nucleotide sequence: TGTGCCAGTAGTATTTGGGCGGGGTCCAAATCTGGGGCCAACGTCCTGACTTTC.

The chain recombines TRBV10-1 with TRBJ2-7; 8 positions agree with TRBD2. The CDR3 consists of 13 residues. J lost 0 bases, V lost 5 bases, and 0 bases had no gene match. Germline-derived CDR1 and CDR2 are WNHNN and SYGVQD (reference sequence). DNA for the CDR3: TGCGCCAGCAGTAGCGGGAGCTCCTACGAGCAGTACTTC. Protein product: CASSSGSSYEQYF.

V is TRBV6-5 and J is TRBJ2-7; D uncertain. Germline values: CDR1 MNHEY, CDR2 SVGAGI. The CDR3 is 11 residues long. V was clipped by 6 bases and J by 7 bases, with 10 bases between them. CDR3 bases: TGTGCCAGCAGATTAGCAGATGAGCAGTACTTC. Translated, it gives CASRLADEQYF.

This chain joins TRBV27 and TRBJ1-4, with TRBD1 identical over 7 bases. Per the germline V gene, CDR1 is MNHEY and CDR2 is SMNVEV (reference sequence). This CDR3 has 17 amino acids. V lost 3 bases to trimming and J lost 7 bases; unmatched junction nucleotides: 14. The CDR3 DNA is TGTGCCAGCAGTTTCACCGGGACAGCCAGCGGGAGTGAAAAACTGTTTTTT. It translates to CASSFTGTASGSEKLFF.

This chain links TRBV19 with TRBJ2-5, with D tentatively TRBD1 (6 bases). V lost 6 bases and J lost 7, with 21 bases in between. In germline, CDR1 is LNHDA, CDR2 SQIVND (reference sequence). The CDR3 has 15 residues. The CDR3 protein is CASSNRDTAWGTQYF. The DNA of the CDR3 is TGTGCCAGTAGCAACCGGGACACAGCCTGGGGGACCCAGTACTTC.

The rearrangement uses TRBV7-9 and TRBJ1-1; the D gene is possibly TRBD1 (5 bases). This CDR3 spans 14 amino acids. V was clipped by 3 bases and J by 5 bases, with 13 bases between them. Germline V CDR1 and CDR2: SEHNR, FQNEAQ (reference sequence). CDR3 residues: CASSFGDARTEAFF. CDR3 DNA sequence: TGTGCCAGCAGCTTTGGGGACGCTCGAACTGAAGCTTTCTTT. Using reference TRBV7-9 and TRBJ1-1 for the parts outside the CDR3, the full variable domain is DTGVSQNPRHKITKRGQNVTFRCDPISEHNRLYWYRQTLGQGPEFLTYFQNEAQLEKSRLLSDRFSAERPKGSFSTLEIQRTEQGDSAMYLCASSFGDARTEAFFGQGTRLTVV.

The chain employs TRBV5-5 and TRBJ2-4; D is unresolved. Between the trimmed V and J ends, which lost 4 bases and 0 bases, there was a span of 11 bases. The CDR3 sequence is 15 residues long. Germline values: CDR1 SGHKS, CDR2 YYEKEE (reference sequence). The CDR3 bases are TGTGCCAGCAGCCCAACCAATTTAGCCAAAAACATTCAGTACTTC. Its protein is CASSPTNLAKNIQYF.

The chain has TRBV27 and TRBJ2-1, with 8 bases aligning to TRBD2. Germline lookup yields CDR1 MNHEY and CDR2 SMNVEV (reference sequence). With 6 bases clipped from V and 5 bases from J, the junction kept 24 bases outside the gene matches. There are 20 residues in the CDR3. CDR3 nucleotide sequence: TGTGCCAGCAGCCTATCCCCGAGGGCTAACGGGAGGGCTATGAACAATGAGCAGTTCTTC. Translating it yields CASSLSPRANGRAMNNEQFF.

The rearrangement joins TRBV29-1 to TRBJ2-2; D gene unclear. The CDR3 runs 13 residues. Germline CDR1 is SQVTM and CDR2 is ANQGSEA. With 2 bases removed from V and 8 bases from J, the gap between germline ends came to 12 bases. In DNA form, the CDR3 reads TGCAGCGTTGAAAGTGCCCGGCTTGGGGAGCTGTTTTTT. It translates to CSVESARLGELFF.

This clone was picked up a small number of times. The genes are TRBV27 and TRBJ2-7; D uncertain. This CDR3 contains 14 residues. Germline V lookup: CDR1 MNHEY, CDR2 SMNVEV (reference sequence). Trimming removed 1 base from V and 0 bases from J, with 7 bases in between. CDR3 nucleotide sequence: TGTGCCAGCAGTTTATGGGGTAGCTCCTACGAGCAGTACTTC. This gives the protein CASSLWGSSYEQYF.

The CDR3 here is CASKSDRNTEAFF. The CDR3 DNA is TGTGCCAGCAAATCAGACAGGAACACTGAAGCTTTCTTT. V usage is TRBV6-6 and J usage is TRBJ1-1, with a weak D call TRBD1 (5 bases). Germline CDR1 and CDR2: MNHNY and SVGAGI (reference sequence). The CDR3 spans 13 residues. V shed 7 bases and J shed 1 base, with 10 bases lying between them.

This sequence joins TRBV13 and TRBJ1-1, with unresolved D. The CDR3 totals 14 residues. Between the trimmed V and J ends, which lost 4 bases and 3 bases, there was a span of 12 bases. Germline V lookup: CDR1 PRHDT, CDR2 FYEKMQ (reference sequence). In DNA, the CDR3 is TGTGCCAGCAGCTCAGACTTGGGTTACACTGAAGCTTTCTTT. Its protein product is CASSSDLGYTEAFF.

This clone occurred once. This chain links TRBV7-8 with TRBJ2-2; 12 nucleotides agree with TRBD2. Germline CDR1 is SGHVS and CDR2 is FQNEAQ. With V trimmed by 1 base and J by 5 bases, 8 bases remained unmatched. The CDR3 extends over 18 amino acids. The CDR3 DNA follows: TGTGCCAGCAGCTTAGTTCCCGGACTAGCGGGAAGTACCGGGGAGCTGTTTTTT. It codes for CASSLVPGLAGSTGELFF.